This paragraph covers one T cell receptor (beta chain) sequence. This record belongs to a study of OX40 agonist ivuxolimab in advanced cancers. Only in-frame clones appear in the TCRdb table, and some are missing; sequencing was by immunoSEQ multiplex PCR. The sample carries approximately 82,000 clones, roughly 92% recorded once. In germline, CDR1 is KGHSH, CDR2 LQKENI. The CDR3 has 15 residues. V dropped 2 bases and J dropped 9; count of bases not matched to a gene: 9. The TCR originated in an adult with an advanced solid tumor such as melanoma, head and neck, liver or kidney cancer. The chain combines TRBV18 with TRBJ2-1; 8 nucleotides align to TRBD2. The source was CD4+ or CD8+ T cells sorted from blood, collected in a trial of the OX40 agonist ivuxolimab. In DNA, the CDR3 is TGTGCCAGCTCACCATCCTCGGCGGGAGGCAGTGAGCAGTTCTTC. This sequence encodes CASSPSSAGGSEQFF.